This T cell receptor (beta chain) is from a study of T-cell reconstitution after alpha-beta-depleted transplantation in children. The TCRbeta library incorporated unique molecular identifiers. TCRdb passed the PCR reads through MiXCR, listing each CDR3 protein once. The sample yields about 600,000 distinct CDR3 sequences, roughly a tenth seen once. This clonotype was counted ten times or more. The V gene's germline CDR1 is GTSNPN and CDR2 SVGIG (reference sequence). Germline trimming cut 1 base from V and 7 bases from J; bases unmatched to any gene: 5. CDR3 length: 14 amino acids. The clonotype originates from a human donor who donated a stem cell graft to a child with acute myeloid leukemia. Source: PBMCs from the stem cell graft donor, taken from the stem cell graft. This chain joins TRBV30 and TRBJ2-1; 9 bases map to TRBD2. CDR3 amino acids: CAWSDAGGTNEQFF. CDR3 nucleotides: TGTGCCTGGAGTGATGCGGGAGGGACGAATGAGCAGTTCTTC.